Shown below are 21 T cell receptor beta chains from a single sample sequenced in a study of cytomegalovirus exposure and HLA in healthy donors. 60 Vbeta and 13 Jbeta primers were used in PCR. Only in-frame clones appear in the TCRdb table, and some are missing; sequencing was by immunoSEQ multiplex PCR. The sample gives approximately 60,000 clones, approximately 80% of which show up once; around 4.7% is in the top ten. Specimen: PBMCs. These receptors came from a man aged 25-45 years in good health and CMV-seronegative.

This clone came up a few times. The chain links TRBV6-6 to TRBJ2-5; possible D gene TRBD2, 6 bases. V lost 2 bases and J 5 bases, leaving 18 bases between the germline ends. The CDR3 totals 16 residues. Germline CDR1 and CDR2: MNHNY and SVGAGI (reference sequence). The CDR3 is CASSYLTYSGEETQYF. In DNA form, the CDR3 reads TGTGCCAGCAGTTACCTGACGTATTCGGGGGAGGAGACCCAGTACTTC.

The chain joins TRBV9 to TRBJ2-3; TRBD2 aligns across 14 bases. V lost 5 bases, J lost 1 base, and 9 bases stayed unmatched. The germline gives CDR1 SGDLS, CDR2 YYNGEE. This CDR3 has 18 residues. CDR3 sequence reads: CASSWGRGLAGGTDTQYF. Here the CDR3 DNA reads TGTGCCAGCAGTTGGGGGCGGGGACTAGCGGGAGGCACAGATACGCAGTATTTT.

This rearrangement joins TRBV6-4 to TRBJ1-5; perhaps TRBD1 as D (6 bases). The length of the CDR3 is 13 residues. Germline CDR1 is MRHNA and CDR2 is SNTAGT. Trimming stripped 5 bases from V and 6 bases from J, with 11 bases between. The chain's CDR3 is CASSLDRTQPQHF. In nucleotides, the CDR3 is TGTGCCAGCAGTCTTGACAGGACTCAGCCCCAGCATTTT.

This clone has just one count. The rearrangement joins TRBV30 to TRBJ1-5; 7 bases match TRBD1. J was trimmed by 6 bases and V by 2 bases; bases with no gene match: 4. The CDR3 consists of 13 residues. The V gene's germline CDR1 is GTSNPN and CDR2 SVGIG (reference sequence). The CDR3 DNA reads as TGTGCCTGGAGTCCCGACAGGGCTCAGCCCCAGCATTTT. Protein product: CAWSPDRAQPQHF.

The chain is built from TRBV7-9 and TRBJ1-4; 8 nucleotides line up with TRBD1. CDR1 is SEHNR and CDR2 is FQNEAQ in the germline V gene (reference sequence). The CDR3 covers 15 residues. J gave up 5 bases and V 3 bases, and 5 bases lay outside the gene matches. CDR3 protein: CASSLGTGINEKLFF. The CDR3 region has the DNA TGTGCCAGCAGCTTGGGGACAGGAATAAATGAAAAACTGTTTTTT.

This clone was seen a handful of times. This chain joins TRBV4-3 and TRBJ1-4; 9 bases agree with TRBD1. The J segment lost 10 bases and the V segment lost 0 bases, leaving 15 bases of the junction unmatched. The CDR3 is 18 residues long. The germline V gene encodes CDR1 LGHNA and CDR2 YSLEER. The CDR3 here is CASSQDRTGESNKGKLFF. In DNA form, the CDR3 reads TGCGCCAGCAGCCAAGATCGGACAGGGGAGAGTAATAAGGGAAAACTGTTTTTT.

The gene calls are TRBV6-6 and TRBJ1-5; D may be TRBD1 (5 bases). V was shortened by 7 bases and J by 0 bases, with 16 bases between the two germline ends. CDR1 is MNHNY, CDR2 SVGAGI, per germline (reference sequence). This CDR3 comprises 16 residues. Here the CDR3 DNA reads TGTGCCAGCAAGGTGGGGCGAGGATATAGCAATCAGCCCCAGCATTTT. Translating gives CASKVGRGYSNQPQHF.

The chain uses TRBV14 and TRBJ2-1; D perhaps matches TRBD2 (5 bases). CDR1 and CDR2 (germline): SGHDN, FVKESK. The CDR3 covers 16 residues. Trimming stripped 0 bases from V and 0 bases from J, with 9 bases between. CDR3 nucleotide sequence: TGTGCCAGCAGCCAAGAGGGAGCCTTCTCCTACAATGAGCAGTTCTTC. This gives the protein CASSQEGAFSYNEQFF.

Comment on this clone: Mismatch with germline at one junction end may stem from a read error. J is TRBJ2-7 and V is TRBV7-9; 7 nucleotides align to TRBD2. Looked up from germline, CDR1 is SEHNR and CDR2 is FQNEAQ (reference sequence). The CDR3 totals 16 residues. This chain's CDR3 is CSSSPAWAGENYEQYF. The CDR3 region has the DNA TGTTCCAGCAGCCCAGCTTGGGCGGGAGAGAACTACGAGCAGTACTTC.

The CDR3 coding sequence is TGTGCCAGCAGTTGGAGGGACCAACGAGAGGACTATGGCTACACCTTC. Its protein product is CASSWRDQREDYGYTF. The rearrangement joins TRBV5-6 to TRBJ1-2, with D maybe TRBD1 (5 bases). Germline CDR1 SGHDT, CDR2 YYEEEE. The CDR3 extends over 16 amino acids. The V end was cut by 5 bases, the J end by 3 bases, with 20 bases between.

J is TRBJ2-7 and V is TRBV9; D might be TRBD1 (5 bases). This CDR3 has 14 residues. The germline V gene encodes CDR1 SGDLS and CDR2 YYNGEE. Trimming shortened V by 0 bases and J by 2 bases, and 9 bases separated the two germline ends. The CDR3 bases are TGTGCCAGCAGCGTAGAGGTGGGGCCCTACGAGCAGTACTTC. Its translation is CASSVEVGPYEQYF.

As regards this clone: This sample also contains other DNA sequences that code for the same CDR3. The chain joins TRBV11-2 to TRBJ2-7; D is possibly TRBD1 (6 bases). Between the trimmed V and J ends, which lost 5 bases and 2 bases, there was a span of 16 bases. CDR3 length: 15 residues. Germline V CDR1 and CDR2: SGHAT, FQNNGV. Here the CDR3 reads CASSAVQGRTYEQYF. CDR3 sequence (DNA): TGTGCCAGCAGCGCGGTCCAGGGGCGTACCTACGAGCAGTACTTC.

V is TRBV2 and J is TRBJ1-6; 10 bases fit TRBD1. Germline CDR1 and CDR2: SNHLY and FYNNEI. V lost 3 bases, J lost 9 bases, and 11 bases stayed unmatched. The CDR3 is 17 residues long. In DNA, the CDR3 is TGTGCCAGCAGTGACTTTTTTGGGACAGGGGAAGGTTCACCCCTCCACTTT. Protein sequence: CASSDFFGTGEGSPLHF.

CDR3 sequence (DNA): TGCGCCAGCAGCTTGGGGGCAGGGGGTGGCGACGAGCAGTACTTC. It encodes CASSLGAGGGDEQYF. V gene TRBV5-1 combines with J gene TRBJ2-7; 7 bases align to TRBD1. CDR3 size: 15 residues. CDR1 is SGHRS, CDR2 YFSETQ, per germline. The junction had 8 bases not matched to a gene; V was cut back by 0 bases and J by 5 bases. The variable domain in full, completed from reference TRBV5-1 and TRBJ2-7, reads KAGVTQTPRYLIKTRGQQVTLSCSPISGHRSVSWYQQTPGQGLQFLFEYFSETQRNKGNFPGRFSGRQFSNSRSEMNVSTLELGDSALYLCASSLGAGGGDEQYFGPGTRLTVT.

J is TRBJ2-1 and V is TRBV6-5; TRBD2 aligns across 9 bases. The V and J ends lost 0 bases and 4 bases, in that order; junction bases with no gene match: 1. Germline-derived CDR1 and CDR2 are MNHEY and SVGAGI. The length of the CDR3 is 15 residues. The CDR3 DNA sequence: TGTGCCAGCAGTTACTCTAGCGGGGGTTACAATGAGCAGTTCTTC. Protein: CASSYSSGGYNEQFF.

The rearrangement joins TRBV4-1 to TRBJ2-4; D not certain. Trimming took off 2 bases at V and 0 bases at J, with 8 bases between the two ends. The CDR3 runs to 15 residues. CDR1 is MGHRA, CDR2 YSYEKL, per germline. CDR3 residues: CASSQLALAKNIQYF. The CDR3 DNA sequence: TGCGCCAGCAGCCAATTGGCCCTAGCCAAAAACATTCAGTACTTC.

The chain employs TRBV7-9 and TRBJ1-2; no clear D. From germline, CDR1 is SEHNR and CDR2 FQNEAQ (reference sequence). The length of the CDR3 is 13 residues. Deletions cut 1 base from V and 3 bases from J, with 6 bases between. CDR3 loop: CASSLGQDYGYTF. Written as DNA, the CDR3 is TGTGCCAGCAGCTTAGGCCAGGACTATGGCTACACCTTC.

The rearrangement links TRBV6-5 to TRBJ2-7; D unclear. The CDR3 totals 12 residues. Trimming took off 7 bases at V and 11 bases at J, with 18 bases between the two ends. Germline V gene lookup returns CDR1 MNHEY and CDR2 SVGAGI. The CDR3 DNA is TGTGCCAGCACCCACTTAACGGGTCGGAAGTACTTC. Translating it yields CASTHLTGRKYF.

This clone has only one observation. V and J are TRBV2 and TRBJ2-3; D is possibly TRBD2 (6 bases). This CDR3 is built from 13 residues. Trimming stripped 8 bases from V and 6 bases from J, with 15 bases between. CDR1 and CDR2 (germline): SNHLY, FYNNEI. This chain's CDR3 is CASGGSVWDTQYF. The CDR3 nucleotides are TGTGCCAGCGGGGGGTCAGTATGGGATACGCAGTATTTT.

V gene TRBV5-8 combines with J gene TRBJ2-7; 9 nucleotides align to TRBD1. Losses at the gene ends were 5 bases for V and 0 bases for J; bases not matched to a gene: 9. The CDR3 is 16 amino acids. Germline CDR1 SGHTS, CDR2 YDEGEE. Written as DNA, the CDR3 is TGTGCCAGCAGTTCAACCCGGGACAGGGCCTCCTACGAGCAGTACTTC. Residues: CASSSTRDRASYEQYF.

The CDR3 protein is CSFPRGSYNEQFF. CDR3 nucleotides: TGCAGCTTCCCCAGGGGCTCCTACAATGAGCAGTTCTTC. The chain couples TRBV29-1 to TRBJ2-1; tentatively, D is TRBD1 (6 bases). V dropped 8 bases and J dropped 0 bases, with 11 bases sitting between them. Germline V gene sequence: CDR1 SQVTM, CDR2 ANQGSEA. CDR3 length: 13 amino acids.